The rows below give T cell receptor beta chains drawn from one sample of a study of blood T cell repertoires in COVID-19. The method was immunoSEQ multiplex PCR; TCRdb's version includes in-frame clones alone and lacks a portion of them. The sample yields 200,000 to 250,000 clones, about 85% seen once. Specimen: PBMCs or T cells enriched from blood (not recorded which). The receptors originated from a man under 40 who had recovered from COVID-19. Both conserved end residues are part of each CDR3. Fields, in order: CDR3 DNA, CDR3 protein, J gene, D gene, V gene, clone size. A D gene is named only where the DNA matches it firmly. Some rows mark clone size as missing; the rest say once, few, many or name a class of expanded clone.

TGTGCCAGTAGTACTCTGGCAGGGGCAATCAGAGAAGCTTTCTTT,CASSTLAGAIREAFF,TRBJ1-1,-,TRBV19,-
TGTGCCAGTAGTATCACCAGGGCCCTCTCTGGAAACACCATATATTTT,CASSITRALSGNTIYF,TRBJ1-3,-,TRBV19,-
TGTGCCAGCAGCCAATCGGGGGGGGTTGATAGCACTGAAGCTTTCTTT,CASSQSGGVDSTEAFF,TRBJ1-1,-,TRBV16,-
TGTGCCAGTGGGACTAGCAGCTCCTACGAGCAGTACTTC,CASGTSSSYEQYF,TRBJ2-7,TRBD2,TRBV6-5,once
TGTGCCAGTAGTATGGCCCCAGGGGGCTATAGCAATCAGCCCCAGCATTTT,CASSMAPGGYSNQPQHF,TRBJ1-5,TRBD1,TRBV19,-
TGTGCCATCAGTGTTACATCCACTGAAGCTTTCTTT,CAISVTSTEAFF,TRBJ1-1,-,TRBV10-3,-
TGCGCCAGCAGCTTCGAGGGGGCGACTGGAAACACCATATATTTT,CASSFEGATGNTIYF,TRBJ1-3,TRBD1,TRBV5-1,-
TGTGCCAGCAGCTCACTCATGAACACTGAAGCTTTCTTT,CASSSLMNTEAFF,TRBJ1-1,-,TRBV12-3/TRBV12-4,-
TGCGCCAGCAGCCAAGAACTAGCGGGGACCCCTAGTACGCAGTATTTT,CASSQELAGTPSTQYF,TRBJ2-3,TRBD2,TRBV4-3,-
TGTGCCAGTAGCAGAACGGGAGGTCAGGGCCACGAGCAGTACTTC,CASSRTGGQGHEQYF,TRBJ2-7,TRBD2,TRBV19,-
TGTGCCTGGAGTGTACGGGGGGCGGGTTCCTCTGGAAACACCATATATTTT,CAWSVRGAGSSGNTIYF,TRBJ1-3,-,TRBV30,-
TGTGCCATCAGTGAGTCGGCAGGGAACACCGGGGAGCTGTTTTTT,CAISESAGNTGELFF,TRBJ2-2,-,TRBV10-3,-
TGCGCCAGCAGCTTGGCGGGCGGGGGGGCCACCTACGAGCAGTACTTC,CASSLAGGGATYEQYF,TRBJ2-7,TRBD2,TRBV5-1,-
TGTGCCAGCAGCTTGTCAGGGGCATATAGCAATCAGCCCCAGCATTTT,CASSLSGAYSNQPQHF,TRBJ1-5,-,TRBV5-6,-
TGTGCCAGCAGCCGCTATCAAAGTGAAGCTTTCTTT,CASSRYQSEAFF,TRBJ1-1,-,TRBV9,-
TGTGCCAGTTCCTTTGTGAGCGGGAGAGGTGATACGCAGTATTTT,CASSFVSGRGDTQYF,TRBJ2-3,TRBD2,TRBV2,-
TGTGCCACCAGCAGAGATCCGTTAGCGGGCGGGGCCAACGTCCTGACTTTC,CATSRDPLAGGANVLTF,TRBJ2-6,TRBD2,TRBV15,-
TGTGCCAGCAGCACGGTCGGCAATCAGCCCCAGCATTTT,CASSTVGNQPQHF,TRBJ1-5,-,TRBV6-2/TRBV6-3,-
TGTGCCAGCAGTGACTCGTACAGGGGGCTATACAATGAGCAGTTCTTC,CASSDSYRGLYNEQFF,TRBJ2-1,TRBD1,TRBV6-4,once
TGCGCCAGGGGGCTCTTTGTCAGCGTCTCCTACGAGCAGTACTTC,CARGLFVSVSYEQYF,TRBJ2-7,-,TRBV10-1,-